The count of the clone carrying this T cell receptor (beta chain) is one. CDR1 and CDR2 (germline): SNHLY, FYNNEI. This CDR3 has 14 amino acids. The junction had 15 bases not matched to a gene; V was cut back by 8 bases and J by 14 bases. The method was immunoSEQ multiplex PCR; TCRdb's version includes in-frame clones alone and lacks a portion of them. The sample includes roughly 53,000 clones, approximately 80% of them seen just once. This sample was included in a study of T cells in localized non-small cell lung cancer. The chain employs TRBV2 and TRBJ1-6; the match to TRBD1 covers 7 bases. This sequence originates from a man aged 35 to 69 with stage III lung adenocarcinoma. Sequencing used peripheral blood mononuclear cells, obtained before any cancer treatment. The CDR3 here is CASAVTGRLPTLHF. For the CDR3, the DNA is TGTGCCAGCGCCGTGACAGGGAGACTCCCCACCCTCCACTTT.